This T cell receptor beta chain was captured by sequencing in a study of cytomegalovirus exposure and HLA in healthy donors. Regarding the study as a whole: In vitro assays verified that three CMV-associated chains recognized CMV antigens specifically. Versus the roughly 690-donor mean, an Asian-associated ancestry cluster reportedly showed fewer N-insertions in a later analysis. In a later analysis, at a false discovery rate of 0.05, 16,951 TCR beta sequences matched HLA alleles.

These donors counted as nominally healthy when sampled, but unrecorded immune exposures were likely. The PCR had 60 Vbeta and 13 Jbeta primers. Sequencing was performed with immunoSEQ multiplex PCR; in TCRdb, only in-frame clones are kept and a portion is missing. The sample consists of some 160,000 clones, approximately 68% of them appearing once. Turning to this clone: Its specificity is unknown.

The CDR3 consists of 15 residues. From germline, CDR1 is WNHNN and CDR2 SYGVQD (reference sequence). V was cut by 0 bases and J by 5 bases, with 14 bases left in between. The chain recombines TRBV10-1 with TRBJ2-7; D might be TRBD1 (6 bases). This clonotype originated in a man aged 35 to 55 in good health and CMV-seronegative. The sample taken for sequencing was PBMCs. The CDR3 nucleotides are TGCGCCAGCAGTGAGTCGGGAAACAGGGCCGACGAGCAGTACTTC. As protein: CASSESGNRADEQYF.